What follows describes a single T cell receptor beta chain. TCRdb fed the 5' RACE reads into MiXCR, producing one record per CDR3 protein. The repertoire includes 250,000 to 350,000 distinct CDR3 sequences, less than 20% of them detected once, and over 20% sits in the top ten. This sample stems from a study of T-cell memory formation after mild COVID-19. Sequenced sample: PBMCs or a T cell subset sorted from them (not recorded which). The source is a man between 18 and 35 years old who had mild COVID-19 (a few samples of this study predate the infection). Cell type and time point are not known.

DNA of the CDR3: TGTGCCAGTGGGGGAACAGGGACGAGCTACAATGAGCAGTTCTTC. This codes for CASGGTGTSYNEQFF. The chain links TRBV19 to TRBJ2-1, with D maybe TRBD1 (6 bases). V shed 8 bases and J shed 3 bases, with 17 bases lying between them. The CDR3 has 15 amino acids. Looked up from germline, CDR1 is LNHDA and CDR2 is SQIVND (reference sequence). Full variable domain (missing parts from reference TRBV19 and TRBJ2-1): DGGITQSPKYLFRKEGQNVTLSCEQNLNHDAMYWYRQDPGQGLRLIYYSQIVNDFQKGDIAEGYSVSREKKESFPLTVTSAQKNPTAFYLCASGGTGTSYNEQFFGPGTRLTVL.